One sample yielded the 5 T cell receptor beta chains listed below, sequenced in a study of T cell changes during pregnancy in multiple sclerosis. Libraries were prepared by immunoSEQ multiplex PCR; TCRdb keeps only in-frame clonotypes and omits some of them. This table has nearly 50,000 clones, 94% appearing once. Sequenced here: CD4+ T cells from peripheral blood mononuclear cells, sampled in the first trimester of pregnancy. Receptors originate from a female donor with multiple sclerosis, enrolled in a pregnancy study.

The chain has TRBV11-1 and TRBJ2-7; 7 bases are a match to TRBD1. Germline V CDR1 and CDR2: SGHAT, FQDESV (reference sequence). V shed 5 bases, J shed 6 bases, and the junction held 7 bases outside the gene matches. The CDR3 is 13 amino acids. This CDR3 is CASSQPQGTEQYF. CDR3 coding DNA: TGTGCCAGCAGCCAACCACAGGGGACCGAGCAGTACTTC.

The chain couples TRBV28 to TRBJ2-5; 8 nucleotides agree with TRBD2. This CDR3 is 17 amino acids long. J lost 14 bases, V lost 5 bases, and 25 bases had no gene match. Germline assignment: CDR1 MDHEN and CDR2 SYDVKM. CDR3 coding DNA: TGTGCCAGCAGTCCCCCCTGGTCAAGGACTAGCCGACGATATATATACTTC. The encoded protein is CASSPPWSRTSRRYIYF.

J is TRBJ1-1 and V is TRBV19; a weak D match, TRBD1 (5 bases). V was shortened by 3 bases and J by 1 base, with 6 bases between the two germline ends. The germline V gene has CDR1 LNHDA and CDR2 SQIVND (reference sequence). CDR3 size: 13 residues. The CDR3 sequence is CASSIRGNTEAFF. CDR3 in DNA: TGTGCCAGTAGTATTAGGGGGAACACTGAAGCTTTCTTT.

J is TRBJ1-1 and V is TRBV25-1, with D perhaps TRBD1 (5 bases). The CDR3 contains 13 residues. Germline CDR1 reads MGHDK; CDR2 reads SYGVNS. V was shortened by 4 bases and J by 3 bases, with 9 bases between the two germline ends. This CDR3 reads CASSGGVYTEAFF. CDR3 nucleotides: TGTGCCAGCAGTGGGGGGGTGTACACTGAAGCTTTCTTT.

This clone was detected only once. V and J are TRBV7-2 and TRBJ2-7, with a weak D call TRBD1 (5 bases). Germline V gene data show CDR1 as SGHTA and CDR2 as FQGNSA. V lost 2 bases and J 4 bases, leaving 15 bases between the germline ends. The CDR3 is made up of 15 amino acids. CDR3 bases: TGTGCCAGCAGCTTAAGTGTGACAGTTAGTTACGAGCAGTACTTC. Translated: CASSLSVTVSYEQYF.